These T cell receptor beta chains were read from a single sample in a study of CD8 T cells in Susac syndrome. TCRdb independently ran MiXCR on the immunoSEQ multiplex PCR reads; one entry per CDR3 protein. In the table there are approximately 210,000 distinct CDR3 sequences, 95% of which are singletons. Sequencing input: CD4+ T cells from PBMCs. These TCRs come from a human donor with multiple sclerosis. The CDR3 runs from the conserved cysteine through the conserved F or W. D genes are given only for firm matches. Clone size appears in some rows only: once, few, many, or a class for an expanded clone.

d_call	v_call	j_call	clone_size	cdr3_nt	cdr3_aa
.	TRBV20-1	TRBJ2-7	few	TGCAGTGCTAGAGTTCCAGGGTCCTCCTACGAGCAGTACTTC	CSARVPGSSYEQYF
.	TRBV5-1	TRBJ1-1	.	TGCGCCAGCAGCTTCTTACCGGTTAACACTGAAGCTTTCTTT	CASSFLPVNTEAFF
TRBD1	TRBV29-1	TRBJ1-2	once	TGCAGCTCGGACAGGACTTCCTATGGCTACACCTTC	CSSDRTSYGYTF
TRBD1	TRBV9	TRBJ1-6	.	TGTGCCAGCAGCGGGCCGGGACAGAGTAGCTCACCCCTCCACTTT	CASSGPGQSSSPLHF
.	TRBV30	TRBJ2-5	.	TGTGCCTGGAGTGTGAGGCGGGTCTCCTATGAGACCCAGTACTTC	CAWSVRRVSYETQYF
TRBD1	TRBV5-1	TRBJ2-7	.	TGCGCCAGCAGCGGTGGCGGGCAGGGGGCTGTCGAGCAGTACTTC	CASSGGGQGAVEQYF
.	TRBV3-1	TRBJ1-1	.	TGTGCCAGCAGCCACGCGTTACTCATGAACACTGAAGCTTTCTTT	CASSHALLMNTEAFF
TRBD2	TRBV11-2	TRBJ2-1	.	TGTGCCAGCAGCCGAGCGGGAGAATCCGTCAATGAGCAGTTCTTC	CASSRAGESVNEQFF
.	TRBV28	TRBJ2-7	.	TGTGCCAGCACTGTGGGCCAGGTCGCTGCCGAGCAGTACTTC	CASTVGQVAAEQYF
.	TRBV2	TRBJ2-1	.	TGTGCCAGCAGTGAAGGACAGTGGAATGAGCAGTTCTTC	CASSEGQWNEQFF
TRBD2	TRBV5-1	TRBJ2-1	.	TGCGCCAGCAGCTTGGCCTTGGCGGGAGGTTTCAATGAGCAGTTCTTC	CASSLALAGGFNEQFF
TRBD1	TRBV19	TRBJ2-2	.	TGTGCCAGCGGGACAGGAGACGCGAACACCGGGGAGCTGTTTTTT	CASGTGDANTGELFF
.	TRBV20-1	TRBJ2-1	once	TGCAGTGCTAGAGACGTGGTGGAAAGCTCCTACAATGAGCAGTTCTTC	CSARDVVESSYNEQFF
.	TRBV27	TRBJ2-5	once	TGTGCCAGCAGTTGGGTTTCCCGGGAGACCCAGTACTTC	CASSWVSRETQYF
.	TRBV2	TRBJ1-3	.	TGTGCCAGCAGTGAACTCCCTGGAAACACCATATATTTT	CASSELPGNTIYF
TRBD1	TRBV9	TRBJ2-7	.	TGTGCCAGCAGCGTAGGCCAGGGGGCCTACGAGCAGTACTTC	CASSVGQGAYEQYF
.	TRBV20-1	TRBJ2-5	.	TGCAGTGCCCAAGACACACAAGAGACCCAGTACTTC	CSAQDTQETQYF
TRBD1	TRBV20-1	TRBJ1-4	.	TGCAGTGCTTCCATGGGGACAGTTAATGAAAAACTGTTTTTT	CSASMGTVNEKLFF
TRBD2	TRBV20-1	TRBJ2-1	.	TGCAGTGCCTCCTCTAGCGGCAATGAGCAGTTCTTC	CSASSSGNEQFF
.	TRBV10-3	TRBJ2-3	.	TGTGCCATCAGTGAGTCCCGCGGAGATACGCAGTATTTT	CAISESRGDTQYF
.	TRBV7-9	TRBJ2-1	few	TGTGCCAGCAGCTTTTCACACAATGAGCAGTTCTTC	CASSFSHNEQFF
.	TRBV29-1	TRBJ2-7	.	TGCAGCGTGAACACGGGCCGGAACTACGAGCAGTACTTC	CSVNTGRNYEQYF
TRBD1	TRBV20-1	TRBJ1-4	.	TGCAGTACACAGGGGATGAATGAAAAACTGTTTTTT	CSTQGMNEKLFF
.	TRBV5-1	TRBJ1-6	.	TGCGCCAGCAGCTTGGGGGATAATTCACCCCTCCACTTT	CASSLGDNSPLHF
.	TRBV3-1	TRBJ1-6	.	TGTGCCAGCAGCCAAGCTAGGGGGAATTCACCCCTCCACTTT	CASSQARGNSPLHF
.	TRBV2	TRBJ2-5	.	TGTGCCAGCAGTGAGACAGAAGAGACCCAGTACTTC	CASSETEETQYF
TRBD2	TRBV20-1	TRBJ2-7	.	TGCAGTGCTTTCGCTAGCGGGAGGGCCTACGAGCAGTACTTC	CSAFASGRAYEQYF
.	TRBV3-1	TRBJ2-7	.	TGTGCCAGCAGTACCCGAGGAAGCTACGAGCAGTACTTC	CASSTRGSYEQYF
.	TRBV29-1	TRBJ2-7	.	TGCAGCGTTGTAAGGTTGAACGAGCAGTACTTC	CSVVRLNEQYF
TRBD2	TRBV20-1	TRBJ2-1	.	TGCAGTGCTCCTCGCGTGGCAGCGGGACCTTACAATGAGCAGTTCTTC	CSAPRVAAGPYNEQFF
TRBD1	TRBV28	TRBJ2-5	.	TGTGCCAGCAGTTCTCCGGGACAGGGTCGGCAGACCCAGTACTTC	CASSSPGQGRQTQYF
.	TRBV5-1	TRBJ2-5	.	TGCGCCAGCAGGAAGACTAGGGGAGAGACCCAGTACTTC	CASRKTRGETQYF
.	TRBV2	TRBJ2-2	.	TGTGCCAGCAGTGAAGATAGCGGGAACACCGGGGAGCTGTTTTTT	CASSEDSGNTGELFF